Listed below are T cell receptor beta chains from one sample, sequenced in a study of CD8+ T cells in alopecia areata. The table came from immunoSEQ multiplex PCR; TCRdb's copy has only in-frame clones and leaves some out. The profile shows roughly 200,000 clones, around half of them singletons. The sample here was CD8+ T cells sorted from blood, taken at week 24, from a patient treated with tofacitinib. The receptors stem from a human donor with alopecia areata. CDR3s include the opening cysteine and the closing phenylalanine or tryptophan. A D gene is named only where the DNA matches it firmly. Clone size is stated in some rows and not others, as once, few, many or a class when expanded.

d_call,v_call,clone_size,j_call,cdr3_nt,cdr3_aa
-,TRBV7-9,-,TRBJ2-5,TGTGCCAGCAGCGCAGGGGGGTCTAGCGAGACCCAGTACTTC,CASSAGGSSETQYF
-,TRBV29-1,-,TRBJ1-1,TGCAGCGTCCCTGAGGAATACATTGAAGCTTTCTTT,CSVPEEYIEAFF
TRBD2,TRBV14,-,TRBJ2-3,TGTGCCAGCAGCCAACCCGGGACTATCACAGATACGCAGTATTTT,CASSQPGTITDTQYF
-,TRBV27,-,TRBJ1-5,TGTGCCAGCAGTCCGGACTTTTATAGCAATCAGCCCCAGCATTTT,CASSPDFYSNQPQHF
-,TRBV13,-,TRBJ1-6,TGTGCCAGCAGCCTTACAGGGAGGGATTCACCCCTCCACTTT,CASSLTGRDSPLHF
TRBD1,TRBV2,few,TRBJ1-1,TGTGCCAGTGATCCGGGACAGACAGCCACTGAAGCTTTCTTT,CASDPGQTATEAFF
-,TRBV27,-,TRBJ1-1,TGTGCCAGCAGCGGGGCGGGCAGGGACACTGAAGCTTTCTTT,CASSGAGRDTEAFF
-,TRBV11-2,-,TRBJ2-3,TGTGCCAGCAGCGACCCAATAGACCGTACAGATACGCAGTATTTT,CASSDPIDRTDTQYF
-,TRBV29-1,few,TRBJ2-1,TGCAGCGCCCCAGTGAGCAATGAGCAGTTCTTC,CSAPVSNEQFF
-,TRBV5-1,-,TRBJ1-5,TGCGCCAGCAGCTCGGAGGGGGGCAATCAGCCCCAGCATTTT,CASSSEGGNQPQHF
TRBD1,TRBV9,-,TRBJ1-1,TGTGCCAGCAGCGAGTTTGGGACAGCTGGGGAGGCTTTCTTT,CASSEFGTAGEAFF
-,TRBV12-5,-,TRBJ2-7,TGTGCTAGTGGCGGCGTCGAGCAGTACTTC,CASGGVEQYF
TRBD1,TRBV27,-,TRBJ1-1,TGTGCCAGCAGATGGACAGGAGGAAGTACTGAAGCTTTCTTT,CASRWTGGSTEAFF
-,TRBV30,once,TRBJ2-3,TGTGCCTGGAGCGGGGGCGTGAGCACAGATACGCAGTATTTT,CAWSGGVSTDTQYF
-,TRBV29-1,few,TRBJ1-2,TGCAGCGTTGCCGGGGGCTCATTAGGCTACACCTTC,CSVAGGSLGYTF
-,TRBV7-8,-,TRBJ2-2,TGTGCCAGCACCTATACCGGGGAGCTGTTTTTT,CASTYTGELFF
-,TRBV29-1,-,TRBJ2-7,TGCAGCGTTGGTACTGGGCGCGAGCAGTACTTC,CSVGTGREQYF
-,TRBV19,few,TRBJ2-2,TGTGCCAGTAGTCCCGACACCGGGGAGCTGTTTTTT,CASSPDTGELFF
-,TRBV6-5,-,TRBJ2-7,TGTGCCAGCAGTGAAAAAGTTTACGAGCAGTACTTC,CASSEKVYEQYF
-,TRBV27,few,TRBJ2-7,TGTGCCAGCAGTTTATCAGGGTACGAGCAGTACTTC,CASSLSGYEQYF
-,TRBV11-2,-,TRBJ1-1,TGTGCCAGCAGGGATGGGGGCAGGGGTTTAGCTGAAGCTTTCTTT,CASRDGGRGLAEAFF
-,TRBV7-2,-,TRBJ1-6,TGTGCCAGCAGCTTAGGCGACAGCTACTATAATTCACCCCTCCACTTT,CASSLGDSYYNSPLHF
-,TRBV7-2,-,TRBJ1-1,TGTGCCAGCAGCCACAACGATGGGTACACTGAAGCTTTCTTT,CASSHNDGYTEAFF
-,TRBV21-1,few,TRBJ1-2,TGTGCCAGCAGTCCGTGGACGGGGGGGCTTGACTATGGCTACACCTTC,CASSPWTGGLDYGYTF